These 18 T cell receptor beta chains were all obtained from the same sample, sequenced in a study of CD8+CD57+ T cells in acquired aplastic anemia. The use of genomic DNA as template underpinned the TCR beta VDJ and CDR3 profiling. From the reads, TCRdb called clonotypes with MiXCR, one entry per CDR3 protein. This repertoire shows under 200,000 distinct CDR3 sequences, around 48% found once; its top ten account for roughly 2%. Sequencing was done on patients that had shown CD8+CD57+ cell expansion by flow cytometry. The sequenced sample was sorted CD4+, CD8+, or CD8+CD57+ T cells (not recorded which) from PBMCs. The receptors stem from a human donor with aplastic anemia.

On this clonotype: This CDR3 fails to terminate in the conserved phenylalanine or tryptophan, so it likely reflects a read error. The limits of the CDR3 on the DNA are not certain, so only TCRdb's listed CDR3 is given. The chain uses TRBV10-1 and TRBJ1-5. The CDR3 contains 8 residues when both ends are counted. In germline, CDR1 is WNHNN, CDR2 SYGVQD (reference sequence). CDR3 residues: CASSDGLA.

About this clonotype itself: A much larger clone sits a single nucleotide away, making a read error possible. Because the CDR3 is missing its conserved closing phenylalanine or tryptophan, this is likely a read error. The V gene is TRBV6-5, the J gene TRBJ2-6; D is undetermined. Germline CDR1 reads MNHEY; CDR2 reads SVGAGI. CDR3 length: 16 amino acids. Trimming cost V 4 bases and J 0 bases, with 10 bases left between them. This chain's CDR3 is CASSFITSSGANVLTL. CDR3 in DNA: TGTGCCAGCAGTTTCATTACCAGCTCTGGGGCCAACGTCCTGACTCTC.

This clonotype has a count of ten or more. The V call is TRBV7-2, the J call TRBJ2-3, with D unclear. Trimming took 4 bases from V and 15 from J, leaving 17 bases between them. The CDR3 is 12 residues long. CDR1 is SGHTA, CDR2 FQGNSA, per germline. CDR3 region: CASSSLPTDSYF. The CDR3 DNA sequence: TGTGCCAGCAGCTCCCTCCCTACTGATTCTTATTTT.

This clonotype was seen repeatedly, ten times or more. V gene TRBV5-1 combines with J gene TRBJ1-4; D ambiguous. V gave up 0 bases and J gave up 8 bases, with 14 bases separating them. The V gene's germline CDR1 is SGHRS and CDR2 YFSETQ. This CDR3 contains 15 residues. CDR3 sequence: CASSLGGSKQEKLFF. CDR3 DNA sequence: TGCGCCAGCAGCTTGGGAGGGAGTAAGCAGGAAAAACTGTTTTTT.

V gene TRBV10-3 combines with J gene TRBJ2-5, with a tentative D call TRBD1 (5 bases). Germline loops: CDR1 ENHRY, CDR2 SYGVKD. V lost 6 bases to trimming and J lost 1 base, with 15 bases between them. This CDR3 is 15 amino acids long. The CDR3, as DNA: TGTGCCATCAGGGATCAGGGAAGGGGCCAAGAGACCCAGTACTTC. Its translation: CAIRDQGRGQETQYF.

The CDR3 region has the DNA TGTGCCACCAGTGACCCTTCGGCAGCGGACTATGGCTACACCTTC. It codes for CATSDPSAADYGYTF. The V and J genes are TRBV24-1 and TRBJ1-2, with D uncertain. CDR3 length equals 15 residues. CDR1 and CDR2 from the germline V gene are KGHDR and SFDVKD. V shed 4 bases and J shed 3 bases, with 14 bases lying between them.

The rearrangement links TRBV10-3 to TRBJ2-2, with D possibly matching TRBD2 (6 bases). This CDR3 is built from 14 residues. Trimming pared 4 bases from V and 4 bases from J, leaving 10 bases between. Germline V CDR1 and CDR2: ENHRY, SYGVKD. The chain's CDR3 is CAISASGVTGELFF. CDR3 nucleotide sequence: TGTGCCATCAGTGCCTCGGGAGTCACCGGGGAGCTGTTTTTT.

Points on this clonotype: Sequence at one end of the junction differs from germline and may be a read error. The rearrangement links TRBV20-1 to TRBJ2-7; 9 bases are shared with TRBD1. The CDR3 has 14 amino acids. Germline V gives CDR1 DFQATT, CDR2 SNEGSKA (reference sequence). The CDR3: CGARLGDRAYEQYF. Written as DNA, the CDR3 is TGCGGTGCTAGACTGGGGGACAGGGCCTACGAGCAGTACTTC.

The V gene is TRBV7-9, the J gene TRBJ1-2; D is perhaps TRBD1 (5 bases). Germline V gene lookup returns CDR1 SEHNR and CDR2 FQNEAQ (reference sequence). CDR3 length: 12 residues. The ends were cut back, 5 bases at V and 4 bases at J, with 8 bases in the middle. The CDR3 protein is CASSRTPYGYTF. The CDR3, as DNA: TGTGCCAGCAGCCGGACACCCTATGGCTACACCTTC.

This chain uses TRBV24-1 with TRBJ2-3; 7 bases match TRBD2. V shed 4 bases, J shed 2 bases, and the junction held 8 bases outside the gene matches. Germline values: CDR1 KGHDR, CDR2 SFDVKD. The CDR3 sequence is 16 residues long. This CDR3 reads CATSDGKGTTTDTQYF. The CDR3 DNA is TGTGCCACCAGTGACGGAAAAGGGACTACCACAGATACGCAGTATTTT.

The chain joins TRBV29-1 to TRBJ1-2, with a tentative D call TRBD1 (6 bases). CDR1 SQVTM and CDR2 ANQGSEA come from the germline V gene. V gave up 7 bases and J gave up 3 bases, with 27 bases separating them. The CDR3 has 17 amino acids. In nucleotides, the CDR3 is TGCAGCGCCCAGGGGAGGCGCGTACAAGGGGCCGACTATGGCTACACCTTC. As protein: CSAQGRRVQGADYGYTF. Full variable domain (rest looked up from reference TRBV29-1 and TRBJ1-2): SAVISQKPSRDICQRGTSLTIQCQVDSQVTMMFWYRQQPGQSLTLIATANQGSEATYESGFVIDKFPISRPNLTFSTLTVSNMSPEDSSIYLCSAQGRRVQGADYGYTFGSGTRLTVV.

The V and J genes are TRBV14 and TRBJ2-5; 7 bases map to TRBD2. This CDR3 has 16 residues. The germline gives CDR1 SGHDN, CDR2 FVKESK. The trim removed 5 bases at V and 2 bases at J, leaving 11 bases unmatched. CDR3 region: CASSYVRGEGQETQYF. The CDR3 DNA is TGTGCCAGCAGCTACGTTAGAGGGGAGGGACAAGAGACCCAGTACTTC.

This clonotype showed up just a few times. CDR3 sequence (DNA): TGTGCCAGCAGGTCCGGTTTGAACACTGAAGCTTTCTTT. Residues: CASRSGLNTEAFF. J is TRBJ1-1 and V is TRBV10-3; D remains unclear. This CDR3 is 13 amino acids long. Looked up from germline, CDR1 is ENHRY and CDR2 is SYGVKD. The ends were cut back, 10 bases at V and 0 bases at J, with 12 bases in the middle.

This clonotype came up a few times. This chain connects TRBV7-2 to TRBJ2-5; TRBD1 or TRBD2 may be the D gene (5 bases each). V gave up 6 bases and J gave up 5 bases, with 10 bases separating them. From germline, CDR1 is SGHTA and CDR2 FQGNSA. This CDR3 region has 12 residues. The CDR3 coding sequence is TGTGCCAGCAGATCAGGGACGGAGACCCAGTACTTC. Amino acids: CASRSGTETQYF.

This clonotype was detected many times. The chain carries TRBV30 and TRBJ2-7; possibly TRBD1 for D (5 bases). The V end was cut by 4 bases, the J end by 2 bases, with 9 bases between. Germline values: CDR1 GTSNPN, CDR2 SVGIG (reference sequence). The CDR3 totals 12 residues. CDR3 protein: CAWTPGTYEQYF. CDR3 coding DNA: TGTGCCTGGACACCAGGGACCTACGAGCAGTACTTC.

The chain has TRBV30 and TRBJ2-6, with 7 bases matching TRBD1. V shed 7 bases and J 0 bases; nucleotides not matched to a gene: 3. The CDR3 consists of 14 residues. Germline V CDR1 and CDR2: GTSNPN, SVGIG (reference sequence). Here the CDR3 reads CASDRASGANVLTF. CDR3 nucleotides: TGTGCCTCAGACAGGGCCTCTGGGGCCAACGTCCTGACTTTC.

The rearrangement links TRBV7-8 to TRBJ2-7, with D hard to call. Germline CDR1 SGHVS, CDR2 FQNEAQ. CDR3 size: 12 residues. Trimming pared 5 bases from V and 2 bases from J, leaving 7 bases between. The CDR3 DNA follows: TGTGCCAGCAGCGCCGATGCCTACGAGCAGTACTTC. This sequence encodes CASSADAYEQYF. The variable domain in full, completed from reference TRBV7-8 and TRBJ2-7, reads GAGVSQSPRYKVAKRGQDVALRCDPISGHVSLFWYQQALGQGPEFLTYFQNEAQLDKSGLPSDRFFAERPEGSVSTLKIQRTQQEDSAVYLCASSADAYEQYFGPGTRLTVT.

The gene calls are TRBV2 and TRBJ2-3, with 12 bases identical to TRBD2. Unmatched junction bases numbered 2, after V lost 2 bases and J lost 8 bases. The CDR3 is made up of 14 amino acids. Germline CDR1 SNHLY, CDR2 FYNNEI. CDR3: CASSEKGLAGTQYF. DNA for the CDR3: TGTGCCAGCAGTGAAAAGGGACTAGCGGGTACGCAGTATTTT.